The rows below give T cell receptor beta chains drawn from one sample of a study of blood T cell repertoires in COVID-19. Method: immunoSEQ multiplex PCR; TCRdb's copy keeps in-frame clones and lacks some. This table has approximately 99,000 clones, around 74% appearing once. The sequencing input was peripheral blood. These receptors all come from an elderly woman with active or convalescent COVID-19. The CDR3 runs from the conserved cysteine through the conserved F or W. A D gene is named only where the DNA matches it firmly. Rows may omit the clone size; those that give it use once, few, many or a size class.

j_call: TRBJ1-2; v_call: TRBV25-1; clone_size: .; d_call: TRBD1; cdr3_aa: CASSQTGTASNYGYTF; cdr3_nt: TGTGCCAGCAGTCAAACCGGGACAGCCTCTAACTATGGCTACACCTTC
j_call: TRBJ2-1; v_call: TRBV5-4; clone_size: .; d_call: .; cdr3_aa: CASSLTGYNEQFF; cdr3_nt: TGTGCCAGCAGCCTGACTGGCTACAATGAGCAGTTCTTC
j_call: TRBJ2-1; v_call: TRBV11-2; clone_size: .; d_call: .; cdr3_aa: CASSLDRGLGGLNEQFF; cdr3_nt: TGTGCCAGCAGCTTAGATCGAGGTCTAGGTGGTCTCAATGAGCAGTTCTTC
j_call: TRBJ2-1; v_call: TRBV2; clone_size: .; d_call: .; cdr3_aa: CATSGFNEQFF; cdr3_nt: TGTGCCACCTCCGGGTTCAATGAGCAGTTCTTC
j_call: TRBJ2-3; v_call: TRBV30; clone_size: .; d_call: .; cdr3_aa: CAWSRLTDTQYF; cdr3_nt: TGTGCCTGGAGTCGACTTACAGATACGCAGTATTTT
j_call: TRBJ2-3; v_call: TRBV7-2; clone_size: .; d_call: .; cdr3_aa: CASSPAWSTDTQYF; cdr3_nt: TGTGCCAGCAGCCCTGCGTGGAGCACAGATACGCAGTATTTT
j_call: TRBJ1-4; v_call: TRBV5-1; clone_size: .; d_call: TRBD1; cdr3_aa: CASSPIRGQGRIEKLFF; cdr3_nt: TGCGCCAGCAGCCCAATAAGGGGACAGGGGAGGATTGAAAAACTGTTTTTT
j_call: TRBJ2-5; v_call: TRBV5-1; clone_size: .; d_call: TRBD2; cdr3_aa: CASSPGLVVETQYF; cdr3_nt: TGCGCCAGCAGCCCGGGACTAGTCGTGGAGACCCAGTACTTC
j_call: TRBJ2-7; v_call: TRBV28; clone_size: .; d_call: TRBD1; cdr3_aa: CASSPPPGQGPYEQYF; cdr3_nt: TGTGCCAGCAGTCCCCCGCCTGGACAGGGGCCCTACGAGCAGTACTTC
j_call: TRBJ2-5; v_call: TRBV9; clone_size: .; d_call: TRBD1; cdr3_aa: CASSRRTGGETQYF; cdr3_nt: TGTGCCAGCAGCCGCCGGACAGGAGGAGAGACCCAGTACTTC
j_call: TRBJ1-2; v_call: TRBV28; clone_size: .; d_call: TRBD1; cdr3_aa: CASSRRGRDYGYTF; cdr3_nt: TGTGCCAGCAGTCGTAGGGGGCGCGACTATGGCTACACCTTC
j_call: TRBJ2-3; v_call: TRBV2; clone_size: .; d_call: TRBD2; cdr3_aa: CASKLLAGVSDTQYF; cdr3_nt: TGTGCCAGCAAGTTACTAGCGGGAGTCTCAGATACGCAGTATTTT
j_call: TRBJ2-4; v_call: TRBV5-1; clone_size: .; d_call: .; cdr3_aa: CASSLGAGDIQYF; cdr3_nt: TGCGCCAGCAGCTTGGGCGCAGGGGACATTCAGTACTTC
j_call: TRBJ2-7; v_call: TRBV6-2/TRBV6-3; clone_size: .; d_call: .; cdr3_aa: CASSYSIQQGGSDEQYF; cdr3_nt: TGTGCCAGCAGTTACTCGATTCAGCAGGGGGGCTCTGACGAGCAGTACTTC
j_call: TRBJ2-3; v_call: TRBV19; clone_size: once; d_call: TRBD2; cdr3_aa: CASSIRALAAFTDTQYF; cdr3_nt: TGTGCCAGTAGTATTAGGGCGCTAGCGGCTTTCACAGATACGCAGTATTTT
j_call: TRBJ2-7; v_call: TRBV6-1; clone_size: .; d_call: .; cdr3_aa: CASSEGGLDYEQYF; cdr3_nt: TGTGCCAGCAGTGAGGGGGGTCTCGACTACGAGCAGTACTTC
j_call: TRBJ2-7; v_call: TRBV7-2; clone_size: .; d_call: TRBD1; cdr3_aa: CASSPGTDQPAYEQYF; cdr3_nt: TGTGCCAGCAGCCCCGGGACAGACCAGCCCGCCTACGAGCAGTACTTC
j_call: TRBJ2-5; v_call: TRBV9; clone_size: .; d_call: .; cdr3_aa: CASSAGQWETQYF; cdr3_nt: TGTGCCAGCAGCGCCGGACAGTGGGAGACCCAGTACTTC
j_call: TRBJ2-3; v_call: TRBV20-1; clone_size: .; d_call: TRBD2; cdr3_aa: CSAGALAGLSDTQYF; cdr3_nt: TGCAGTGCTGGTGCCTTAGCGGGACTGTCAGATACGCAGTATTTT
j_call: TRBJ2-3; v_call: TRBV6-1; clone_size: .; d_call: .; cdr3_aa: CASSEPGGADTQYF; cdr3_nt: TGTGCCAGCAGTGAACCGGGGGGCGCAGATACGCAGTATTTT
j_call: TRBJ1-3; v_call: TRBV5-4; clone_size: .; d_call: TRBD1; cdr3_aa: CASSSRDRVLSGNTIYF; cdr3_nt: TGTGCCAGCAGCTCCCGGGACAGGGTGTTATCTGGAAACACCATATATTTT
j_call: TRBJ2-7; v_call: TRBV6-4; clone_size: .; d_call: .; cdr3_aa: CASYYYEQYF; cdr3_nt: TGTGCCAGCTATTACTACGAGCAGTACTTC
j_call: TRBJ1-3; v_call: TRBV4-1; clone_size: .; d_call: .; cdr3_aa: CASSQDWAGTGNTIYF; cdr3_nt: TGCGCCAGCAGCCAAGACTGGGCAGGGACTGGAAACACCATATATTTT
j_call: TRBJ2-3; v_call: TRBV21-1; clone_size: .; d_call: .; cdr3_aa: CASSKARHRPLTDTQYF; cdr3_nt: TGTGCCAGCAGCAAAGCGCGTCACAGACCCCTCACAGATACGCAGTATTTT
j_call: TRBJ1-2; v_call: TRBV7-9; clone_size: .; d_call: .; cdr3_aa: CASSIPPGYGYTF; cdr3_nt: TGTGCCAGCAGCATCCCCCCGGGATATGGCTACACCTTC
j_call: TRBJ2-7; v_call: TRBV28; clone_size: .; d_call: TRBD2; cdr3_aa: CASSYAETSGSYEQYF; cdr3_nt: TGTGCCAGCAGCTACGCCGAGACTAGCGGGAGCTACGAGCAGTACTTC
j_call: TRBJ1-3; v_call: TRBV30; clone_size: .; d_call: TRBD1; cdr3_aa: CAWGTVGNTIYF; cdr3_nt: TGTGCCTGGGGGACAGTTGGAAACACCATATATTTT
j_call: TRBJ1-4; v_call: TRBV5-1; clone_size: .; d_call: .; cdr3_aa: CASSQDSNEKLFF; cdr3_nt: TGCGCCAGCAGCCAGGACAGTAATGAAAAACTGTTTTTT
j_call: TRBJ2-2; v_call: TRBV4-1; clone_size: .; d_call: TRBD1; cdr3_aa: CASSQEGTGRTGELFF; cdr3_nt: TGCGCCAGCAGCCAAGAGGGGACAGGGAGGACCGGGGAGCTGTTTTTT
j_call: TRBJ2-1; v_call: TRBV5-1; clone_size: .; d_call: .; cdr3_aa: CASSLVETSSYNEQFF; cdr3_nt: TGCGCCAGCAGCTTGGTCGAGACTAGCTCCTACAATGAGCAGTTCTTC
j_call: TRBJ1-1; v_call: TRBV18; clone_size: .; d_call: .; cdr3_aa: CASSPGQVNTEAFF; cdr3_nt: TGTGCCAGCTCACCGGGGCAGGTGAACACTGAAGCTTTCTTT
j_call: TRBJ1-5; v_call: TRBV2; clone_size: few; d_call: .; cdr3_aa: CASSGRQGHNQPQHF; cdr3_nt: TGTGCCAGCAGTGGCAGGCAGGGCCACAATCAGCCCCAGCATTTT
j_call: TRBJ2-7; v_call: TRBV7-2; clone_size: .; d_call: TRBD2; cdr3_aa: CASSLEGLAVYEQYF; cdr3_nt: TGTGCCAGCAGCTTAGAGGGACTAGCCGTCTACGAGCAGTACTTC
j_call: TRBJ2-2; v_call: TRBV11-2; clone_size: once; d_call: TRBD1; cdr3_aa: CASRGQGMDTGELFF; cdr3_nt: TGTGCCAGCAGGGGACAGGGAATGGACACCGGGGAGCTGTTTTTT
j_call: TRBJ2-3; v_call: TRBV5-4; clone_size: .; d_call: TRBD1; cdr3_aa: CASSLGQGLTDTQYF; cdr3_nt: TGTGCCAGCAGCTTGGGACAGGGGCTCACAGATACGCAGTATTTT
j_call: TRBJ2-1; v_call: TRBV19; clone_size: few; d_call: .; cdr3_aa: CASTVGAAEQFF; cdr3_nt: TGTGCCAGTACTGTTGGAGCAGCTGAGCAGTTCTTC
j_call: TRBJ1-1; v_call: TRBV6-5; clone_size: .; d_call: TRBD1; cdr3_aa: CASRGQGGGEAFF; cdr3_nt: TGTGCCAGCAGAGGACAGGGGGGTGGTGAAGCTTTCTTT
j_call: TRBJ2-5; v_call: TRBV5-1; clone_size: .; d_call: TRBD2; cdr3_aa: CASSGDYPSKQETQYF; cdr3_nt: TGTGCCAGCAGCGGGGACTACCCGAGTAAACAAGAGACCCAGTACTTC
j_call: TRBJ2-5; v_call: TRBV5-5; clone_size: .; d_call: TRBD2; cdr3_aa: CASSRTGRTSAVQETQYF; cdr3_nt: TGTGCCAGCAGCCGGACAGGACGGACTAGCGCGGTCCAAGAGACCCAGTACTTC
j_call: TRBJ1-2; v_call: TRBV5-6; clone_size: .; d_call: .; cdr3_aa: CASSQTLYGYTF; cdr3_nt: TGTGCCAGCAGCCAAACTCTCTATGGCTACACCTTC
j_call: TRBJ2-5; v_call: TRBV5-1; clone_size: .; d_call: TRBD2; cdr3_aa: CASSPGLAGETQYF; cdr3_nt: TGTGCCAGCAGCCCGGGACTAGCGGGAGAGACCCAGTACTTC
j_call: TRBJ2-7; v_call: TRBV15; clone_size: .; d_call: TRBD2; cdr3_aa: CATSRARTSGGYEQYF; cdr3_nt: TGTGCCACCAGCAGAGCCAGGACTAGCGGTGGCTACGAGCAGTACTTC
j_call: TRBJ2-1; v_call: TRBV6-6; clone_size: few; d_call: .; cdr3_aa: CASSRTRVGFGDNEQFF; cdr3_nt: TGTGCCAGCAGTCGCACGCGCGTCGGGTTTGGCGACAATGAGCAGTTCTTC
j_call: TRBJ2-5; v_call: TRBV24-1; clone_size: once; d_call: .; cdr3_aa: CATSDLGGEGVETQYF; cdr3_nt: TGTGCCACCAGTGATCTCGGGGGAGAGGGAGTAGAGACCCAGTACTTC
j_call: TRBJ1-4; v_call: TRBV7-3; clone_size: .; d_call: TRBD1; cdr3_aa: CASSLTGGNNEKLFF; cdr3_nt: TGTGCCAGCAGTCTAACAGGGGGGAATAATGAAAAACTGTTTTTT